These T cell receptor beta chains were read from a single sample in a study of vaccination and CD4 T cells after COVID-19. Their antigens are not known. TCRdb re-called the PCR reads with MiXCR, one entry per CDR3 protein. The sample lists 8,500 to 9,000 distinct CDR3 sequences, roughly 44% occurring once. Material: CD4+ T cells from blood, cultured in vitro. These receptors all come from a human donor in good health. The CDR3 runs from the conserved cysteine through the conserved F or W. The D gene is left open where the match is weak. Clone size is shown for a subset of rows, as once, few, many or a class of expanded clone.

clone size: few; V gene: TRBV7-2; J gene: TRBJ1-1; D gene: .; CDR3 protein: CASSLRTANTEAFF; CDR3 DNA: TGTGCCAGCAGCTTGCGGACGGCCAACACTGAAGCTTTCTTT
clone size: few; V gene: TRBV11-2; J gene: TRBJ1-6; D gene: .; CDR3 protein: CASSLGMVHNSPLHF; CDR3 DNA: TGTGCCAGCAGCTTGGGGATGGTCCATAATTCACCCCTCCACTTT
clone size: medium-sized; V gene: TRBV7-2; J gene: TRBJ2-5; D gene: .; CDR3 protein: CASSLAGGLGTQYF; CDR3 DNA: TGTGCCAGCAGCTTAGCCGGGGGGCTCGGGACCCAGTACTTC
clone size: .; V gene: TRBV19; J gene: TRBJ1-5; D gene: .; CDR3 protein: CASSPIEGGGNQPQHF; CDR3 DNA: TGTGCCAGTAGTCCGATTGAGGGCGGTGGTAATCAGCCCCAGCATTTT
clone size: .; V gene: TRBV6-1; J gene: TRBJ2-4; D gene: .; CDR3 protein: CASSEPAGNIQYF; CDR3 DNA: TGTGCCAGCAGTGAGCCGGCGGGGAACATTCAGTACTTC
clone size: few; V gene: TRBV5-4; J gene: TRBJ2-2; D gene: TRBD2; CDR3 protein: CASSTGLAGTNTGELFF; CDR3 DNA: TGTGCCAGCAGCACTGGACTAGCGGGGACGAACACCGGGGAGCTGTTTTTT
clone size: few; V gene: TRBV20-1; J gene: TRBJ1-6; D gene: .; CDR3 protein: CSARPGKGILNSPLHF; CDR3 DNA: TGCAGTGCTAGGCCCGGGAAGGGAATCCTAAATTCACCCCTCCACTTT
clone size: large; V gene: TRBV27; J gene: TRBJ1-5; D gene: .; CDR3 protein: CASSAGTGRGQPQHF; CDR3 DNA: TGTGCCAGCAGTGCGGGAACGGGACGTGGCCAGCCCCAGCATTTT
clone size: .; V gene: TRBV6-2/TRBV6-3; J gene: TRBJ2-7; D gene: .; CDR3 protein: CASSSLQTYRGAYEQYF; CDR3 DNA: TGTGCCAGCAGTTCCCTACAAACCTACAGAGGAGCATACGAGCAGTACTTC
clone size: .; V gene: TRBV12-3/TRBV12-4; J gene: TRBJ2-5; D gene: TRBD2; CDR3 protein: CASSLGAGGPGVQTQYF; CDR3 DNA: TGTGCCAGCAGTTTAGGGGCGGGGGGGCCAGGCGTGCAGACCCAGTACTTC
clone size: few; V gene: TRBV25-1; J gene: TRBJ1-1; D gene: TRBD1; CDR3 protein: CASSAPTGENTEAFF; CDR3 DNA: TGTGCCAGCAGTGCCCCGACAGGGGAGAACACTGAAGCTTTCTTT
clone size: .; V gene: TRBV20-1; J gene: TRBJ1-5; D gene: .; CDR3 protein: CSARTGDNQPQHF; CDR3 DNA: TGCAGTGCTAGAACCGGAGACAATCAGCCCCAGCATTTT
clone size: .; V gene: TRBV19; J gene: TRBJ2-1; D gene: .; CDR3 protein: CASSIVGEQFF; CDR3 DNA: TGTGCCAGTAGTATAGTTGGTGAGCAGTTCTTC
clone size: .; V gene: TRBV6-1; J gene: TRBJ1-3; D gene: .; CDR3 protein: CASSLNRQGGNTIYF; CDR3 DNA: TGTGCCAGCAGCTTAAATCGTCAGGGAGGGAACACCATATATTTT
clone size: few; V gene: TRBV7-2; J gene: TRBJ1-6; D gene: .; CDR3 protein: CASSFKHPLAQSSYNSPLHF; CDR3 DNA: TGTGCCAGCAGCTTCAAACACCCCCTGGCACAAAGCTCCTATAATTCACCCCTCCACTTT
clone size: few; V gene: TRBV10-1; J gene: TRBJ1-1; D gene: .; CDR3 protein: CASSDNLQVFF; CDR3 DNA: TGCGCCAGCAGTGACAACCTACAGGTTTTCTTT
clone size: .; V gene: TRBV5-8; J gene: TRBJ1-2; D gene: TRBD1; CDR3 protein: CASSSGRGRGYGYTF; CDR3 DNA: TGTGCCAGCAGCTCCGGCAGGGGGCGAGGATATGGCTACACCTTC
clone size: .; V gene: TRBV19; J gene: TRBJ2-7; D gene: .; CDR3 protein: CASSIAGELIYEQYF; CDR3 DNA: TGTGCCAGTAGTATAGCGGGGGAATTGATCTACGAGCAGTACTTC
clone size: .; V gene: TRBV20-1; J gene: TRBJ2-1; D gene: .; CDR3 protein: CSARDTSGAYNEQFF; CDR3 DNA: TGCAGTGCTAGAGATACATCGGGGGCCTACAATGAGCAGTTCTTC
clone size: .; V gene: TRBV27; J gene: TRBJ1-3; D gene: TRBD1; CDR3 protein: CASSSGTARNTIYF; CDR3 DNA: TGTGCCAGCAGTTCTGGGACAGCGCGGAACACCATATATTTT
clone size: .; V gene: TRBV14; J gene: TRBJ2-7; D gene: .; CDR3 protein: CASSQGSTEQYF; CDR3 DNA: TGTGCCAGCAGCCAAGGATCTACCGAGCAGTACTTC
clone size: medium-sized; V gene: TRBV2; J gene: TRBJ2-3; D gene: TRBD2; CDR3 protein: CASRRDLREGTDTQYF; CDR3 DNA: TGTGCCAGCAGGAGGGACCTGCGGGAGGGCACAGATACGCAGTATTTT
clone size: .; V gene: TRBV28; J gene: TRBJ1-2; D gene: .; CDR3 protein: CVSKAGSNYGYTF; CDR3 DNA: TGTGTAAGTAAGGCAGGATCTAACTATGGCTACACCTTC
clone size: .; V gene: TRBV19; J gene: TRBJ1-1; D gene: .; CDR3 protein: CASSITPTGSEAFF; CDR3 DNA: TGTGCCAGTAGTATAACACCGACAGGCTCTGAAGCTTTCTTT
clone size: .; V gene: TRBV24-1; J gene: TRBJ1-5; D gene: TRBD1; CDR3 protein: CATSDLKEGAMQPQHF; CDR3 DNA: TGTGCCACCAGTGATTTGAAGGAGGGGGCAATGCAGCCCCAGCATTTT
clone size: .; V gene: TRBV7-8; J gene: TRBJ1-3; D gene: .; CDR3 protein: CASSLGGFGNTIYF; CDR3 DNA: TGTGCCAGCAGCTTAGGGGGCTTTGGAAACACCATATATTTT
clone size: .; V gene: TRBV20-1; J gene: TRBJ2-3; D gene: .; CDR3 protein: CSAVPGWDTDTQYF; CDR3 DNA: TGCAGTGCCGTCCCGGGTTGGGACACAGATACGCAGTATTTT
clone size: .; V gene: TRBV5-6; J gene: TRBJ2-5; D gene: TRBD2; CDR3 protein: CASRYLGGGGETQYF; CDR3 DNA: TGTGCCAGCAGATATCTCGGCGGGGGGGGAGAGACCCAGTACTTC
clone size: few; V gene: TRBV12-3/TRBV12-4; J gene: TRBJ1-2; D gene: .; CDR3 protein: CASSSPANYGYTF; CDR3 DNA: TGTGCCAGCAGTTCACCCGCTAACTATGGCTACACCTTC
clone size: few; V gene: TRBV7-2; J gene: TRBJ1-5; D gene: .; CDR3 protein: CASSLEKGPQHF; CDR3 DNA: TGTGCCAGCAGCTTGGAAAAGGGGCCCCAGCATTTT
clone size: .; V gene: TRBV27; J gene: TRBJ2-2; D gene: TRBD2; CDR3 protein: CASRPTAGGLLAGELFF; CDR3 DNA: TGTGCCAGCCGCCCGACAGCGGGGGGCTTGTTAGCCGGGGAGCTGTTTTTT
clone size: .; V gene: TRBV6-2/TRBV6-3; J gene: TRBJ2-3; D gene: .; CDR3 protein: CASSYLQAGTDTQYF; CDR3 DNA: TGTGCCAGCAGTTACCTACAGGCAGGCACAGATACGCAGTATTTT
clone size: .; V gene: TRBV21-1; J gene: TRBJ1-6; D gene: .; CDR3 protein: CASSPPPQEDRPPLHF; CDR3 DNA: TGTGCCAGCAGCCCCCCCCCGCAGGAGGATAGACCACCCCTCCACTTT
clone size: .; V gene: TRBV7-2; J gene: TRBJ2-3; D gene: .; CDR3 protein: CASSLLGNPDTQYF; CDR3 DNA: TGTGCCAGCAGCCTTCTGGGGAACCCAGATACGCAGTATTTT
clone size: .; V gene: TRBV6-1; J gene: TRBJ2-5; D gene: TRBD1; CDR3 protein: CASSKGQGPQTQYF; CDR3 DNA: TGTGCCAGCAGTAAAGGACAGGGCCCGCAGACCCAGTACTTC
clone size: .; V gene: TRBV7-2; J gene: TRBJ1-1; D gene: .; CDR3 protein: CASSLGQGKAFF; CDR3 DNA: TGTGCCAGCAGCTTAGGGCAGGGCAAAGCTTTCTTT
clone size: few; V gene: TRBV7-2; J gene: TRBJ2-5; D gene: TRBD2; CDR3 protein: CASSLASASGGKTQYF; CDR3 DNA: TGTGCCAGCAGCTTAGCTTCGGCTAGCGGGGGGAAGACCCAGTACTTC
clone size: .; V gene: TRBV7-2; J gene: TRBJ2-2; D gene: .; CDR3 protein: CASSLIGGAGELFF; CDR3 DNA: TGTGCCAGCAGCTTAATCGGGGGCGCCGGGGAGCTGTTTTTT
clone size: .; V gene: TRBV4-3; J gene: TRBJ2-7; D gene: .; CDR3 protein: CASSLNQGSSYEQYF; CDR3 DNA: TGCGCCAGCAGCCTGAACCAGGGGAGCTCCTACGAGCAGTACTTC
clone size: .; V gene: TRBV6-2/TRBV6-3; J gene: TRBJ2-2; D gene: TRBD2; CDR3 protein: CASSPGVYGGANTGELFF; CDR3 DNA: TGTGCCAGCAGTCCCGGGGTTTACGGGGGGGCGAACACCGGGGAGCTGTTTTTT
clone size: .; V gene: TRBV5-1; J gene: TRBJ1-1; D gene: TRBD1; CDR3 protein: CASSLSRGQGTEAFF; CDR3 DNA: TGCGCCAGCAGCTTGTCGAGAGGACAGGGCACTGAAGCTTTCTTT